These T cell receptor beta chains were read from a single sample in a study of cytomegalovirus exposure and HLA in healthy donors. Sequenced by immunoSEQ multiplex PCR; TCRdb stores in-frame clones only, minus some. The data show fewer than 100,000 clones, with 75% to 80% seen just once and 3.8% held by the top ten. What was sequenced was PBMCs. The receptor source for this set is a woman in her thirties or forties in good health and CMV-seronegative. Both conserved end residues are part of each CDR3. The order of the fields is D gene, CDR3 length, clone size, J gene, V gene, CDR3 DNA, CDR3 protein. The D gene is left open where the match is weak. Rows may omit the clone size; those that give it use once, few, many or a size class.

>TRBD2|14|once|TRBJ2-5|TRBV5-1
TGCGCCAGCTTTAGCGGGGGGGCCGGAGAGACCCAGTACTTC
CASFSGGAGETQYF
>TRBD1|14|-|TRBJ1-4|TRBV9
TGTGCCAGCAGCCGGACAGGGGGCCAAGAAAAACTGTTTTTT
CASSRTGGQEKLFF
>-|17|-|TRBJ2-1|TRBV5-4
TGTGCCAGCAGAAACCAGGGAGGGGGGGGATCCTACAATGAGCAGTTCTTC
CASRNQGGGGSYNEQFF
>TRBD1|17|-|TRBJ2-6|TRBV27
TGTGCCAGCAGGTCAACAGGGGGCAGGTCTGGGGCCAACGTCCTGACTTTC
CASRSTGGRSGANVLTF
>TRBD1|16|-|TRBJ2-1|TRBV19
TGTGCCAGTACCCTATTGGGGACAGGGGAAAGCAATGAGCAGTTCTTC
CASTLLGTGESNEQFF
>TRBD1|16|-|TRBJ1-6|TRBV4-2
TGTGCCAGCAGCCAAGCCAGCCAGGGGGCCAATTCACCCCTCCACTTT
CASSQASQGANSPLHF
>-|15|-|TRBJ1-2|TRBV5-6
-
CASSLVGRGNYGYPF
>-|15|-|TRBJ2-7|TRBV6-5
TGTGCCAGCAGCTTGGGACACCCAGCCTCCTACGAGCAGTACTTC
CASSLGHPASYEQYF
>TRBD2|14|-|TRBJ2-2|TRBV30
TGTGCCGGAACTAGCGGGGGGGACACCGGGGAGCTGTTTTTT
CAGTSGGDTGELFF
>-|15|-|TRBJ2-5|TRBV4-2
TGTGCCAGCAGCCAAGCAGCTAGGGGTTTTGAGACCCAGTACTTC
CASSQAARGFETQYF
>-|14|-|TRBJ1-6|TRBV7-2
TGTGCCAGCAGCTCCCGACAGGCGGATTCACCCCTCCACTTT
CASSSRQADSPLHF
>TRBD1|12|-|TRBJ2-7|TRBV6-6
TGTGCCAGCAGACAGGGGGCCTACGAGCAGTACTTC
CASRQGAYEQYF
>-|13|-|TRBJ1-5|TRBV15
TGTGCCACCAGCAGAGAGTCCGATCAGCCCCAGCATTTT
CATSRESDQPQHF
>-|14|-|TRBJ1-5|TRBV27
TGTGCCAGCAGTTCATGGGGAGACAATCAGCCCCAGCATTTT
CASSSWGDNQPQHF
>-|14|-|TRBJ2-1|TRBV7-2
TGTGCCAGCAGCTTACTGACAGGTTACAATGAGCAGTTCTTC
CASSLLTGYNEQFF
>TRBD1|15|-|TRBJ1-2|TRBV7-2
TGTGCCAGCAGCTTAGCCCGGGACAGCCGCTATGGCTACACCTTC
CASSLARDSRYGYTF
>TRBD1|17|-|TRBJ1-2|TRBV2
TGTGCCAGCAGTGAAAGGTCCCAGGGGGCGCCTCACTATGGCTACACCTTC
CASSERSQGAPHYGYTF
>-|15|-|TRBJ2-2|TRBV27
TGTGCCAGCAGTTACACCAGACCCGGGTCCGGGGAGCTGTTTTTT
CASSYTRPGSGELFF
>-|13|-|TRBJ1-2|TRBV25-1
TGTGCCAGCAGTGAACCCACCGTGAGTGGCTACACCTTC
CASSEPTVSGYTF
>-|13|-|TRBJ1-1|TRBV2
TGTGCCAGCAGTAGGGGGTCCTACACTGAAGCTTTCTTT
CASSRGSYTEAFF
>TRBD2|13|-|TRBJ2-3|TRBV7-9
TGTGCCAGCAGCAAGGGACTAGCAGATACGCAGTATTTT
CASSKGLADTQYF
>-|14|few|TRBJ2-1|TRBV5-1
TGCGCCAGCAGCTTAGACAGATCCTACAATGAGCAGTTCTTC
CASSLDRSYNEQFF
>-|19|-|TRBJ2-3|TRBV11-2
TGTGCCAGCAGCTTAGATCTACTGACAGGCGGCATTAGCACAGATACGCAGTATTTT
CASSLDLLTGGISTDTQYF
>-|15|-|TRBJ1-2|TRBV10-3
TGTGCCATCAGGGGAGACAACCGCGAGAACTATGGCTACACCTTC
CAIRGDNRENYGYTF
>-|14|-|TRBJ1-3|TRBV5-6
TGTGCCAGCAGCTTGAAAGGTCAGAGGAACACCATATATTTT
CASSLKGQRNTIYF
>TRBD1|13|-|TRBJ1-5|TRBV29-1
TGCAGCGTTGTCGGAGGGGGCGATCAGCCCCAGCATTTT
CSVVGGGDQPQHF
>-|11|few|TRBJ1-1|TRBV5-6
TGTGCCAGCAGCTCACAGTATGAAGCTTTCTTT
CASSSQYEAFF
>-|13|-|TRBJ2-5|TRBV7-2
TGTGCCAGCAGCTTCGGACTTCCGGAGACCCAGTACTTC
CASSFGLPETQYF
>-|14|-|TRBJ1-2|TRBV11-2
TGTGCCAGCAGCTTATCGCGCCGAAACTATGGCTACACCTTC
CASSLSRRNYGYTF
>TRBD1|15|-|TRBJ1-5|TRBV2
TGTGCCAGCAGTGCGGACAGGTTGTTTCGACAGCCCCAGCATTTT
CASSADRLFRQPQHF
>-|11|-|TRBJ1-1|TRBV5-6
TGTGCCAGCAGCTTTTCCAGTGAAGCTTTCTTT
CASSFSSEAFF
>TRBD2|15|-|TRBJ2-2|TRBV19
TGTGCCAGTAGTCTTAGCGGGGCGGGGACCGGGGAGCTGTTTTTT
CASSLSGAGTGELFF
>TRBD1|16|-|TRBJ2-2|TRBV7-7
TGTGCCAGCAGCTTAGCGGGGGACAGTATCCCCGGGGAGCTGTTTTTT
CASSLAGDSIPGELFF
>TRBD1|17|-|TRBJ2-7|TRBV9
TGTGCCAGCAGCGCCGGACAGGGGGCTTTTCGAACCTACGAGCAGTACTTC
CASSAGQGAFRTYEQYF
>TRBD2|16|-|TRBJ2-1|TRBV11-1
TGTGCCAGCAGCGGAGCGGTGACTAGCGGGGTGAATGAGCAGTTCTTC
CASSGAVTSGVNEQFF
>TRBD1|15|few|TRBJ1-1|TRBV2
TGTGCCAGCAGTCCGACGACAGGGGTGAACACTGAAGCTTTCTTT
CASSPTTGVNTEAFF
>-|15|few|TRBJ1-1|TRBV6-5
TGTGCCAGCAGTTACTCGGGCGGGGGCATCGCTGAAGCTTTCTTT
CASSYSGGGIAEAFF
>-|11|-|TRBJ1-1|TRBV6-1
TGTGCCAGCATACTGGACACTGAAGCTTTCTTT
CASILDTEAFF
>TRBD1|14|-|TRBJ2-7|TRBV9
TGTGCCAGCAGCGCACGACAGGGTTCCTACGAGCAGTACTTC
CASSARQGSYEQYF
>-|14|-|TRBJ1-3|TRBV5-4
TGTGCCAGCAGCTTACAGAGCTCTGGAAACACCATATATTTT
CASSLQSSGNTIYF
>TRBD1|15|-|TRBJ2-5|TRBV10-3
TGTGCCATCAGTCGACAGGGGGCAGAGGGGGAGACCCAGTACTTC
CAISRQGAEGETQYF
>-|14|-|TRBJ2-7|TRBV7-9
TGTGCCAGCAGCTTAGCGCGACAGGTTGACGAGCAGTACTTC
CASSLARQVDEQYF
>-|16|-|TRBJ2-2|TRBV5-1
TGCGCCAGCAGCTTGGCAGGCTACGCGAACACCGGGGAGCTGTTTTTT
CASSLAGYANTGELFF